The clone carrying this TCR beta chain was recorded a few times. Its matching antigen is unknown. The CDR3 length is 16 residues. J lost 7 bases, V lost 2 bases, and 11 bases had no gene match. Germline V gene data show CDR1 as MNHEY and CDR2 as SVGAGI. The record originates from a study of identical twins. Study-wide results and caveats: The study drew conclusions from cross-sectional statistical analysis, not from following the same donors. In cord blood, abundant beta clonotypes had fewer insertions; memory showed no trend.

Through template switching, a universal primer site was introduced, and the cDNA contained unique molecular identifiers. Each CDR3 protein is one row after TCRdb ran MiXCR on the 5' RACE reads. The table lists hundreds of thousands of distinct CDR3 sequences, around a tenth of them singletons. This TCR was sampled from a woman aged 18-30 years in good health. This chain connects TRBV6-5 to TRBJ1-2, with 9 bases fitting TRBD1. The material sequenced was memory (CD45RO+) T cells sorted from blood. The CDR3, as DNA: TGTGCCAGCAGTTACCTGACGGGACAGGGAAATCTTGGCTACACCTTC. Amino acids: CASSYLTGQGNLGYTF.